The present T cell receptor beta chain was sequenced within a study of cytomegalovirus exposure and HLA in healthy donors. At the level of the study: From some 190 million T cells, an earlier analysis saw 90 million to 130 million unique TCR beta sequences. Clustering assigned 81% of the roughly 400 genotyped donors to the Caucasian-associated ancestry cluster. Findings of the study overall: Based on reports, TCR beta sequences accurately predicted HLA-A and HLA-B alleles for most subjects.

The J segment lost 4 bases and the V segment lost 5 bases, leaving 5 bases of the junction unmatched. CDR1 MDHEN and CDR2 SYDVKM come from the germline V gene. The CDR3 has 15 residues. PCR involved 60 Vbeta and 13 Jbeta primers. The protocol was immunoSEQ multiplex PCR, while the TCRdb copy is restricted to in-frame clones and leaves out a portion. The data contain fewer than 200,000 clones, roughly 77% of them singletons. On this clone itself: What it binds is not known.

This TCR derives from a man aged 30-40 years in good health and CMV-seropositive. Material for sequencing was PBMCs. This chain uses TRBV28 with TRBJ1-6; 7 positions match TRBD1. The CDR3: CASSGGQNYNSPLHF. As DNA, the CDR3 is TGTGCCAGCAGTGGGGGACAGAATTATAATTCACCCCTCCACTTT.